Below, 31 T cell receptor beta chains from the same sample are listed, as sequenced in a study of CD8 T cells in ankylosing spondylitis. MiXCR, applied by TCRdb to the 5' RACE reads, yields one record per CDR3 protein. The data hold some 220,000 distinct CDR3 sequences, with roughly a tenth observed a single time. The specimen sequenced was blood, either unsorted or a sorted T cell fraction (not recorded which). All receptors come from a male donor with ankylosing spondylitis or in good health (not recorded which).

At least ten counts were recorded for this clonotype. This chain uses TRBV5-5 with TRBJ2-3; D possibly corresponds to TRBD2 (5 bases). CDR1 SGHKS and CDR2 YYEKEE come from the germline V gene (reference sequence). This CDR3 region has 14 residues. The V and J ends lost 2 bases and 3 bases respectively, with 10 bases between them. The CDR3, as DNA: TGTGCCAGCAGCTTCGGAGGCGCAACAGATACGCAGTATTTT. It is translated as CASSFGGATDTQYF.

This clonotype was observed at least ten times. The V call is TRBV12-3 or TRBV12-4, the J call TRBJ2-7; 11 nucleotides align to TRBD2. The CDR3 length is 14 residues. Trimming removed 6 bases from V and 3 bases from J; junction bases left unmatched: 4. CDR3 DNA sequence: TGTGCCAGCAGCCCCGGGACTAGCGGCTACGAGCAGTACTTC. Translation gives CASSPGTSGYEQYF.

The sample holds many counts of this clonotype. The chain links TRBV3-1 to TRBJ2-1; D unclear. Trimming pared 4 bases from V and 9 bases from J, leaving 10 bases between. Looked up from germline, CDR1 is LGHDT and CDR2 is YNNKEL (reference sequence). The CDR3 runs to 12 residues. The CDR3 DNA follows: TGTGCCAGCAGCCCTAAGTGGGGTGAGCAGTTCTTC. As protein: CASSPKWGEQFF.

This clonotype was observed many times. This chain connects TRBV15 to TRBJ1-1; D remains unclear. The CDR3 has 14 residues. The V end was cut by 0 bases, the J end by 6 bases, with 11 bases between. Looked up from germline, CDR1 is LNHNV and CDR2 is YYDKDF (reference sequence). CDR3 DNA: TGTGCCACCAGCAGAGATGCGGCCGGTTCTGAAGCTTTCTTT. It translates to CATSRDAAGSEAFF.

This clonotype showed up many times. The chain is built from TRBV14 and TRBJ1-2; D remains unclear. This CDR3 is built from 13 residues. V lost 4 bases to trimming and J lost 3 bases, with 9 bases between them. CDR1 SGHDN and CDR2 FVKESK come from the germline V gene. CDR3 protein: CASSPPGDYGYTF. Written as DNA, the CDR3 is TGTGCCAGCAGCCCCCCCGGCGACTATGGCTACACCTTC.

This clonotype was counted ten times or more. The chain combines TRBV5-1 with TRBJ1-2; 7 positions agree with TRBD1. J gave up 2 bases and V 0 bases, and 10 bases lay outside the gene matches. Per the germline V gene, CDR1 is SGHRS and CDR2 is YFSETQ. The CDR3 has 17 residues. CDR3 in amino acids: CASSLAPGTASNYGYTF. The DNA for the CDR3 is TGCGCCAGCAGCTTGGCCCCGGGGACAGCGTCCAACTATGGCTACACCTTC.

This clonotype was recorded at least ten times. The CDR3 bases are TGTGCCAGCAGTTCCTCCGGGGGCCATGAGCAGTTCTTC. Translation gives CASSSSGGHEQFF. V and J are TRBV12-3 or TRBV12-4 and TRBJ2-1; either TRBD1 or TRBD2 may supply D (6 bases each). The CDR3 totals 13 residues. Deletions cut 4 bases from V and 8 bases from J, with 12 bases between.

This clonotype was counted ten times or more. The genes are TRBV5-1 and TRBJ2-5; 7 bases map to TRBD2. CDR1 SGHRS and CDR2 YFSETQ come from the germline V gene. V shed 4 bases, J shed 1 base, and the junction held 4 bases outside the gene matches. The CDR3 consists of 14 residues. The CDR3 DNA sequence: TGCGCCAGCAGCCAACCGGGGGGCCAAGAGACCCAGTACTTC. Protein: CASSQPGGQETQYF.

This clonotype was picked up many times. At one of its ends the junction is not consistent with the germline gene, which may arise from a read error. The CDR3, as DNA: TGTGCCAGCAGTTTCCGCGAGGGGGGGTACGAGCAGTACTTT. Its protein is CASSFREGGYEQYF. The chain employs TRBV12-3 or TRBV12-4 and TRBJ2-7, with D possibly matching TRBD2 (7 bases). The CDR3 is made up of 14 amino acids.

About this clonotype itself: Since a much larger clone is just one base distant, this may be a read error. The chain combines TRBV5-1 with TRBJ2-3, with a possible D match to TRBD2 (7 bases). The CDR3 has 14 residues. V was shortened by 7 bases and J by 0 bases, with 12 bases between the two germline ends. CDR1 and CDR2 from the germline V gene are SGHRS and YFSETQ. CDR3 residues: CASGAGASTDTQYF. Written as DNA, the CDR3 is TGCGCCAGCGGGGCGGGGGCTAGCACAGATACGCAGTATTTT.

This clonotype was seen a handful of times. This may arise from a read error, as a much more abundant clone is one base away. The V call is TRBV20-1, the J call TRBJ2-7; 8 bases line up with TRBD2. Germline CDR1 and CDR2: DFQATT and SNEGSKA (reference sequence). With 3 bases clipped from V and 0 bases from J, the junction kept 1 base outside the gene matches. The CDR3 consists of 13 residues. CDR3 sequence: CSASSGGSYEQYF. CDR3 sequence (DNA): TGCAGTGCTAGCAGCGGGGGCTCCTACGAGCAGTACTTC.

This clonotype was counted at least ten times. This rearrangement joins TRBV6-5 to TRBJ2-6; unclear D gene. The length of the CDR3 is 15 residues. The germline gives CDR1 MNHEY, CDR2 SVGAGI. V shed 0 bases and J shed 0 bases, with 3 bases lying between them. CDR3: CASSYSSSGANVLTF. The CDR3 nucleotides read TGTGCCAGCAGTTACTCCTCCTCTGGGGCCAACGTCCTGACTTTC.

This clonotype was detected ten times or more. The gene calls are TRBV3-1 and TRBJ2-2; no reliable D call. CDR1 and CDR2 (germline): LGHDT, YNNKEL (reference sequence). The CDR3 extends over 20 amino acids. V lost 0 bases and J 0 bases, leaving 20 bases between the germline ends. For the CDR3, the DNA is TGTGCCAGCAGCCAAGATCTAATAACAGAGAAAATAACGAACACCGGGGAGCTGTTTTTT. Encoded protein: CASSQDLITEKITNTGELFF.

In this sample, this clonotype turned up many times. This chain uses TRBV12-3 or TRBV12-4 with TRBJ1-2, with D hard to call. The CDR3 is 13 residues long. V was trimmed by 5 bases and J by 0 bases, leaving 7 bases between them. CDR3 in amino acids: CASSGDANYGYTF. The DNA of the CDR3 is TGTGCCAGCAGTGGAGATGCTAACTATGGCTACACCTTC.

Many counts were recorded for this clonotype. This chain connects TRBV7-2 to TRBJ1-3; the D is unclear. The V gene's germline CDR1 is SGHTA and CDR2 FQGNSA. The CDR3 is 16 residues long. Trimming shortened V by 1 base and J by 0 bases, and 10 bases separated the two germline ends. The CDR3 sequence is CASSLVPESSGNTIYF. Here the CDR3 DNA reads TGTGCCAGCAGCTTAGTACCCGAGAGCTCTGGAAACACCATATATTTT.

The V gene is TRBV27, the J gene TRBJ2-5; D unclear. Germline V gives CDR1 MNHEY, CDR2 SMNVEV (reference sequence). The CDR3 sequence is 14 residues long. Trimming cost V 5 bases and J 3 bases, with 13 bases left between them. CDR3 region: CASSLGGQKETQYF. The CDR3 coding sequence is TGTGCCAGCAGTCTCGGTGGGCAAAAAGAGACCCAGTACTTC.

This clonotype was seen repeatedly, ten times or more. V gene TRBV5-1 combines with J gene TRBJ1-1; D is unclear. CDR1 SGHRS and CDR2 YFSETQ come from the germline V gene. This CDR3 has 15 residues. Trimming shortened V by 0 bases and J by 3 bases, and 12 bases separated the two germline ends. CDR3 DNA sequence: TGCGCCAGCAGCTTGGAGGCAGGAGCATACACTGAAGCTTTCTTT. Translated: CASSLEAGAYTEAFF.

This clonotype showed up many times. The rearrangement joins TRBV7-2 to TRBJ2-1; the match to TRBD2 covers 8 bases. This CDR3 spans 16 amino acids. Germline V CDR1 and CDR2: SGHTA, FQGNSA. With 3 bases clipped from V and 7 bases from J, the junction kept 11 bases outside the gene matches. The CDR3 protein is CASSFSGGILMNEQFF. Here the CDR3 DNA reads TGTGCCAGCAGCTTCAGCGGGGGTATTCTTATGAATGAGCAGTTCTTC.

This clonotype occurred a few times. The chain has TRBV7-2 and TRBJ2-7; the match to TRBD1 covers 9 bases. Per the germline V gene, CDR1 is SGHTA and CDR2 is FQGNSA. The ends lost 3 bases at V and 2 bases at J; junction bases unmatched: 8. The CDR3 length is 16 residues. The CDR3 DNA reads as TGTGCCAGCAGCTTTTCCCAGGGACAGGGTACCTACGAGCAGTACTTC. Translating it yields CASSFSQGQGTYEQYF. Drawing the rest from reference TRBV7-2 and TRBJ2-7, the complete variable domain is GAGVSQSPSNKVTEKGKDVELRCDPISGHTALYWYRQSLGQGLEFLIYFQGNSAPDKSGLPSDRFSAERTGGSVSTLTIQRTQQEDSAVYLCASSFSQGQGTYEQYFGPGTRLTVT.

This clonotype was detected only a few times. The J gene is TRBJ2-3, the V gene TRBV10-3; a possible D gene is TRBD1 (8 bases). Germline CDR1 and CDR2: ENHRY and SYGVKD. The CDR3 loop spans 12 amino acids. V was pared by 10 bases and J by 4 bases, with 12 bases between. The CDR3: CATTGGADTQYF. The DNA of the CDR3 is TGTGCCACCACAGGGGGGGCAGATACGCAGTATTTT.

In this sample, this clonotype turned up many times. This CDR3 is CSAVGLLSYNEQFF. The CDR3 bases are TGCAGTGCTGTCGGACTGCTGTCCTACAATGAGCAGTTCTTC. V usage is TRBV20-1 and J usage is TRBJ2-1; tentatively, D is TRBD2 (5 bases). The germline V gene encodes CDR1 DFQATT and CDR2 SNEGSKA (reference sequence). V was clipped by 5 bases and J by 1 base, with 12 bases between them. This CDR3 comprises 14 residues.

This chain connects TRBV5-6 to TRBJ1-4; D might be TRBD1 (5 bases). The germline gives CDR1 SGHDT, CDR2 YYEEEE. Trimming took off 4 bases at V and 7 bases at J, with 14 bases between the two ends. The CDR3 consists of 14 residues. CDR3 DNA sequence: TGTGCCAGCAGCGGTGGCGCAGGGCGTGAAAAACTGTTTTTT. Protein sequence: CASSGGAGREKLFF.

This clonotype occurred many times. This chain links TRBV9 with TRBJ2-3; a weak D match, TRBD2 (5 bases). Germline loops: CDR1 SGDLS, CDR2 YYNGEE. The CDR3 is made up of 13 amino acids. V was cut by 0 bases and J by 6 bases, with 8 bases left in between. The CDR3 DNA is TGTGCCAGCAGCGTAGAGAGAGGGGATACGCAGTATTTT. It codes for CASSVERGDTQYF. Looking up the rest from reference TRBV9 and TRBJ2-3 gives the full variable domain: DSGVTQTPKHLITATGQRVTLRCSPRSGDLSVYWYQQSLDQGLQFLIQYYNGEERAKGNILERFSAQQFPDLHSELNLSSLELGDSALYFCASSVERGDTQYFGPGTRLTVL.

The genes are TRBV2 and TRBJ2-1, with TRBD2 matching over 13 bases. The ends lost 4 bases at V and 11 bases at J; junction bases unmatched: 8. Germline V gives CDR1 SNHLY, CDR2 FYNNEI. There are 15 residues in the CDR3. In DNA, the CDR3 is TGTGCCAGCAGTGTGGGACTAGCGGGGCATTCCAAGCAGTTCTTC. It is translated as CASSVGLAGHSKQFF.

This clonotype was detected ten times or more. The chain has TRBV7-2 and TRBJ2-7; no reliable D call. Per germline, CDR1 SGHTA and CDR2 FQGNSA. This CDR3 has 14 residues. V lost 1 base and J 5 bases, leaving 12 bases between the germline ends. CDR3 DNA sequence: TGTGCCAGCAGCTTAGTCCCGATAATAGACGAGCAGTACTTC. Encoded protein: CASSLVPIIDEQYF.

This clonotype was picked up many times. This chain links TRBV12-3 or TRBV12-4 with TRBJ2-3; TRBD1 aligns across 7 bases. V was pared by 8 bases and J by 3 bases, with 14 bases of the junction left unmatched. The CDR3 contains 16 residues. This CDR3 reads CASSQRTGHRTDTQYF. For the CDR3, the DNA is TGTGCCAGCTCCCAAAGGACAGGCCATCGGACAGATACGCAGTATTTT.

This clonotype was seen repeatedly, ten times or more. The chain carries TRBV20-1 and TRBJ2-5; no clear D. This CDR3 has 11 residues. With 7 bases removed from V and 12 bases from J, the gap between germline ends came to 18 bases. Germline CDR1 DFQATT, CDR2 SNEGSKA (reference sequence). CDR3 nucleotides: TGCAGTGTTTTTAGGGTGGCGGAGAAGTACTTC. It encodes CSVFRVAEKYF.

This clonotype was observed many times. The V call is TRBV3-1, the J call TRBJ1-1; perhaps TRBD1 as D (5 bases). Trimming stripped 2 bases from V and 1 base from J, with 8 bases between. The CDR3 runs 14 residues. Germline CDR1 and CDR2: LGHDT and YNNKEL (reference sequence). CDR3 protein: CASSQYQGNTEAFF. The DNA for the CDR3 is TGTGCCAGCAGCCAATATCAGGGGAACACTGAAGCTTTCTTT.

This clonotype was observed at least ten times. This sequence joins TRBV30 and TRBJ1-2; D call uncertain. The V gene's germline CDR1 is GTSNPN and CDR2 SVGIG (reference sequence). This CDR3 is built from 15 residues. V shed 0 bases and J shed 0 bases, with 11 bases lying between them. The CDR3 sequence is CAWSVRGGTNYGYTF. In nucleotides, the CDR3 is TGTGCCTGGAGTGTACGAGGCGGGACTAACTATGGCTACACCTTC.

This chain connects TRBV7-9 to TRBJ2-7; tentative D call: TRBD1 (5 bases). In germline, CDR1 is SEHNR, CDR2 FQNEAQ (reference sequence). The CDR3 is made up of 14 amino acids. Trimming shortened V by 5 bases and J by 3 bases, and 14 bases separated the two germline ends. In nucleotides, the CDR3 is TGTGCCAGCAGCGCCCGAGACAGCCTCTACGAGCAGTACTTC. Its protein product is CASSARDSLYEQYF.

The chain links TRBV11-2 to TRBJ2-3; possibly TRBD2 for D (5 bases). The CDR3 is 14 amino acids. Germline V gene lookup returns CDR1 SGHAT and CDR2 FQNNGV. V was cut by 3 bases and J by 6 bases, with 13 bases left in between. In DNA form, the CDR3 reads TGTGCCAGCAGCTTCAGCGGAACTGGTGATACGCAGTATTTT. Its translation is CASSFSGTGDTQYF.